The entry that follows covers one T cell receptor (beta chain) sequence. The sample belongs to a study of OX40 agonist ivuxolimab in advanced cancers. Overall study: Dose-escalation patients were diagnosed with hepatocellular carcinoma, melanoma, renal cell cancer or head and neck cancer. Age averaged 60 years (range roughly 20 to 90), and just over 80% were male. Partial responses were recorded for three patients, including one with hepatocellular carcinoma and two with cutaneous melanoma.

The assay was immunoSEQ multiplex PCR, and TCRdb's table has in-frame clones only and misses some. The table records about 110,000 clones, approximately 90% of them present only once. It was autoimmune disease history or systemic immunosuppression that excluded patients. Germline V gives CDR1 LNHDA, CDR2 SQIVND (reference sequence). This CDR3 comprises 14 residues. V dropped 5 bases and J dropped 6; count of bases not matched to a gene: 6. The chain employs TRBV19 and TRBJ2-1; 8 nucleotides line up with TRBD2. Sequenced material: CD4+ or CD8+ T cells sorted from blood, taken in a trial of the OX40 agonist ivuxolimab. The source of this sequence is an adult with an advanced solid tumor such as melanoma, head and neck, liver or kidney cancer. The CDR3 loop is CASSVAGGPNEQFF. CDR3 bases: TGTGCCAGTAGTGTTGCGGGGGGCCCCAATGAGCAGTTCTTC.